This T cell receptor (beta chain) came from a study of shared clonotypes between healthy human individuals. This clone has a single count. The CDR3 loop spans 14 amino acids. The ends were cut back, 1 base at V and 4 bases at J, with 9 bases in the middle. The germline gives CDR1 SGHTA, CDR2 FQGNSA. Generated by immunoSEQ multiplex PCR, the TCRdb table keeps only in-frame clones and is missing some. The sample holds about 480,000 clones, almost 80% seen once. This chain connects TRBV7-2 to TRBJ2-3; D remains ambiguous. This receptor was obtained from a woman aged 40 to 50 in good health. Some clones in this sample may be carry-over from other donors' samples. The sample comprised PBMCs. The CDR3 is CASSLDLQSDTQYF. For the CDR3, the DNA is TGTGCCAGCAGCTTAGACCTCCAGTCAGATACGCAGTATTTT.